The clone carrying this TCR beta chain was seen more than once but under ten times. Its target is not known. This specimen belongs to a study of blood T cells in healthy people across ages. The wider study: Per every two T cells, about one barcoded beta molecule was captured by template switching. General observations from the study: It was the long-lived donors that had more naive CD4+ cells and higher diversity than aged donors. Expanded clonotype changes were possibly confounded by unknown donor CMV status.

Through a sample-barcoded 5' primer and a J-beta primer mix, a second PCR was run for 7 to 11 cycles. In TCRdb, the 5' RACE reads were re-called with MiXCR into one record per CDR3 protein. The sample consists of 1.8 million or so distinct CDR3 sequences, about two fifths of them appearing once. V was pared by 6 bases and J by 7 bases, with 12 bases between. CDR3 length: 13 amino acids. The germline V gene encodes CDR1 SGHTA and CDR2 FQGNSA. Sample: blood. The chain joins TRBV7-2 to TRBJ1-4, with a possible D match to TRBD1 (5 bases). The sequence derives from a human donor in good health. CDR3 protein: CASRGRGGEKLFF. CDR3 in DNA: TGTGCCAGCAGAGGACGGGGGGGTGAAAAACTGTTTTTT.